This T cell receptor (beta chain) was recovered during a study of a mutant IDH1 vaccine in newly diagnosed glioma. CDR3 length equals 17 residues. V was trimmed by 6 bases and J by 4 bases, leaving 19 bases between them. Germline V gene data show CDR1 as SGHTA and CDR2 as FQGNSA. Indicated time point: week 35, safety follow-up. Vaccination used 300 ug of mutant IDH1 20-mer peptide per dose, with topical imiquimod. The donor cohort comprised cases of new WHO grade 3 or 4 IDH1-mutant, ATRX-lost astrocytoma. Libraries were prepared by immunoSEQ multiplex PCR; TCRdb keeps only in-frame clonotypes and omits some of them. The sample includes just over 65,000 clones, roughly 83% of them seen just once. With respect to this clone: Its antigen is currently unknown.

The TCR originated in a man aged 18-30 years with glioma. The chain joins TRBV7-2 to TRBJ1-6; TRBD1 is a possible D gene (6 bases). This specimen consisted of PBMCs, obtained from a glioma patient whose treatment included an IDH1 peptide vaccine. Written as DNA, the CDR3 is TGTGCCAGCAGGTACGCAGGGGCCGCTGTTTATAATTCACCCCTCCACTTT. Its protein product is CASRYAGAAVYNSPLHF. Full variable domain (missing parts from reference TRBV7-2 and TRBJ1-6): GAGVSQSPSNKVTEKGKDVELRCDPISGHTALYWYRQSLGQGLEFLIYFQGNSAPDKSGLPSDRFSAERTGGSVSTLTIQRTQQEDSAVYLCASRYAGAAVYNSPLHFGNGTRLTVT.